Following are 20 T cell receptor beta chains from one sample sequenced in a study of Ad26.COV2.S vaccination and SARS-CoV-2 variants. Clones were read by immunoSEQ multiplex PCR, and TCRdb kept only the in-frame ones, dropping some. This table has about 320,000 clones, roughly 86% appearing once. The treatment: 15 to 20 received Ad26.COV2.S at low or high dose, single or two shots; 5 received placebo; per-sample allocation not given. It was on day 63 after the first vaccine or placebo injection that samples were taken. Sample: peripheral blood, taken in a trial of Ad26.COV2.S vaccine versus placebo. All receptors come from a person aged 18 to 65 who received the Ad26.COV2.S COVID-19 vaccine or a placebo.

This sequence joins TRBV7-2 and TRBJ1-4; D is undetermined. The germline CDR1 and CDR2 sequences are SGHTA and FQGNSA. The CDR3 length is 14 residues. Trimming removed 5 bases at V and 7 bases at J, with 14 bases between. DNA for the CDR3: TGTGCCAGCAGCCTCCCCGGAGCAAGTGAAAAACTGTTTTTT. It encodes CASSLPGASEKLFF.

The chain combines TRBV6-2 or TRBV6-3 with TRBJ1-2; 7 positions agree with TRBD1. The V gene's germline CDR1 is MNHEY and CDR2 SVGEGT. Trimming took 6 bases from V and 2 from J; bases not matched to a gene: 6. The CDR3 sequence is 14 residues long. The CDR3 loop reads CASSGIQGNYGYTF. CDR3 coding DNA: TGTGCCAGCAGCGGAATACAGGGGAACTATGGCTACACCTTC.

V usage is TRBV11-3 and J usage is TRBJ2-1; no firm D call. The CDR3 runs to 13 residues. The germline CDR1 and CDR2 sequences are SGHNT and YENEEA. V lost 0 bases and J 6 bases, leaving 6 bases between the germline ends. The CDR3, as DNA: TGTGCCAGCAGCTTAGACAGGAGCAATGAGCAGTTCTTC. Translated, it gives CASSLDRSNEQFF.

Here the CDR3 DNA reads TGCGCCAGCAGCTCTGCTGGAGACAGGACCGTAGGCTACACCTTC. As protein: CASSSAGDRTVGYTF. The chain joins TRBV5-1 to TRBJ1-2, with D possibly matching TRBD1 (6 bases). The CDR3 runs to 15 residues. V was pared by 3 bases and J by 8 bases, with 20 bases between. Germline values: CDR1 SGHRS, CDR2 YFSETQ.

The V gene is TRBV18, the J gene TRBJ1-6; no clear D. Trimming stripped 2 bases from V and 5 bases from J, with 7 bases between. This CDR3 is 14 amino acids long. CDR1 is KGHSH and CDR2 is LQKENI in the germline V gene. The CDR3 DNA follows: TGTGCCAGCTCACCAGGACGGAATAATTCACCCCTCCACTTT. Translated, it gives CASSPGRNNSPLHF.

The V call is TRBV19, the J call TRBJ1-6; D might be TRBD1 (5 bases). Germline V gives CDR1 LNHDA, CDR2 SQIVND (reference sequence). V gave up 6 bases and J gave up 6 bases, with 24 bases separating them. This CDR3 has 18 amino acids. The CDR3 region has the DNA TGTGCCAGTAGGATCCGGGGGTCCGGGATAGGGGCTAATTCACCCCTCCACTTT. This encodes CASRIRGSGIGANSPLHF.

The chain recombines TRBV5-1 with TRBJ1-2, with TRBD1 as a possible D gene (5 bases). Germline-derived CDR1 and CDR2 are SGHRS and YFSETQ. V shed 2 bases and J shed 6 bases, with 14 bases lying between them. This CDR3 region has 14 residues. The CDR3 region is CASSLSRGDHGYTF. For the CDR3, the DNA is TGCGCCAGCAGCTTAAGTCGAGGGGACCATGGCTACACCTTC.

This CDR3 reads CASTVRPSYNEQFF. CDR3 nucleotide sequence: TGTGCCAGCACCGTTCGACCTTCTTACAATGAGCAGTTCTTC. V and J are TRBV2 and TRBJ2-1; no clear D gene. In germline, CDR1 is SNHLY, CDR2 FYNNEI. Between the trimmed V and J ends, which lost 7 bases and 4 bases, there was a span of 14 bases. The CDR3 loop spans 14 amino acids.

The CDR3 sequence is CATQQHDRPNTEAFF. In DNA form, the CDR3 reads TGTGCCACCCAACAACATGACAGGCCTAACACTGAAGCTTTCTTT. This chain connects TRBV5-6 to TRBJ1-1; tentatively, D is TRBD1 (6 bases). The germline V gene has CDR1 SGHDT and CDR2 YYEEEE. CDR3 length: 15 amino acids. Trimming took off 9 bases at V and 2 bases at J, with 20 bases between the two ends.

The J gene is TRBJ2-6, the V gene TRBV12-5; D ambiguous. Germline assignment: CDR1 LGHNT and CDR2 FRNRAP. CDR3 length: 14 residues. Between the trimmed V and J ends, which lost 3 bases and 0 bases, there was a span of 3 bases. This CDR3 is CASGFSSGANVLTF. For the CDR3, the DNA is TGTGCTAGTGGTTTTAGCTCTGGGGCCAACGTCCTGACTTTC.

In DNA, the CDR3 is TGTGCCAGCAGCAATCCAGGACAGGGCAAAAAGGATACGCAGTATTTT. Amino acid sequence: CASSNPGQGKKDTQYF. The chain employs TRBV7-8 and TRBJ2-3; 8 bases match TRBD1. Germline-derived CDR1 and CDR2 are SGHVS and FQNEAQ. The CDR3 spans 16 residues. V was clipped by 5 bases and J by 6 bases; unmatched bases: 13.

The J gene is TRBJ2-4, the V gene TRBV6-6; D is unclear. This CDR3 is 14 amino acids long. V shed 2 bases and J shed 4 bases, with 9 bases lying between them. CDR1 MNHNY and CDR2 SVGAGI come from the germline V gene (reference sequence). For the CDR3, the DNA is TGTGCCAGCAGTTACCGTCCGACAAAAAACATTCAGTACTTC. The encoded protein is CASSYRPTKNIQYF.

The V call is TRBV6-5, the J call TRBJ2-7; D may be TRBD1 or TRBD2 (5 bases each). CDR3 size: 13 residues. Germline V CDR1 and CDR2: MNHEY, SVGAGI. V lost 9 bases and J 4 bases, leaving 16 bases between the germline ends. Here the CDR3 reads CASALGPAYEQYF. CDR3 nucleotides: TGTGCCAGTGCCTTGGGACCGGCGTACGAGCAGTACTTC.

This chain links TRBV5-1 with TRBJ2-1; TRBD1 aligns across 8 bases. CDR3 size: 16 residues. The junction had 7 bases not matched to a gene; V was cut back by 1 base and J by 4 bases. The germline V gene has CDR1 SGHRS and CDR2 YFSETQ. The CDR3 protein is CASSLTPGQAYNEQFF. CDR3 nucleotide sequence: TGCGCCAGCAGCTTGACCCCGGGACAGGCTTACAATGAGCAGTTCTTC.

CDR3 nucleotide sequence: TGTGCCAGCGGGAGGGGGACGTGGACTAATGAAAAACTGTTTTTT. It translates to CASGRGTWTNEKLFF. This chain uses TRBV7-9 with TRBJ1-4, with TRBD1 as a possible D gene (6 bases). The CDR3 runs 15 residues. The ends were cut back, 8 bases at V and 2 bases at J, with 15 bases in the middle. Germline CDR1 reads SEHNR; CDR2 reads FQNEAQ (reference sequence).

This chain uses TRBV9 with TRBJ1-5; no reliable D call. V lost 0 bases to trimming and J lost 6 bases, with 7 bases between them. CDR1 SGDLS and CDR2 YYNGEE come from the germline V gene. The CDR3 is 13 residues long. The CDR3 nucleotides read TGTGCCAGCAGCGTAGACTCGATTCAGCCCCAGCATTTT. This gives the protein CASSVDSIQPQHF. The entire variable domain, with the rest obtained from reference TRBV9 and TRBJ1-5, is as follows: DSGVTQTPKHLITATGQRVTLRCSPRSGDLSVYWYQQSLDQGLQFLIQYYNGEERAKGNILERFSAQQFPDLHSELNLSSLELGDSALYFCASSVDSIQPQHFGDGTRLSIL.

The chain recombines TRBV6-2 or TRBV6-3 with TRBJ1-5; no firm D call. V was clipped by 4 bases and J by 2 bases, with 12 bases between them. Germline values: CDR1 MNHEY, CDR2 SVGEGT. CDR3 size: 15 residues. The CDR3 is CASSLPLGGNQPQHF. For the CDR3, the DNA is TGTGCCAGCAGTTTGCCCCTAGGCGGCAATCAGCCCCAGCATTTT.

The CDR3 DNA reads as TGTGCCAGCAGATTGACAGGGTTCCCTGAAGCTTTCTTT. This codes for CASRLTGFPEAFF. J is TRBJ1-1 and V is TRBV7-9; the match to TRBD1 covers 7 bases. The CDR3 length is 13 residues. The V segment lost 6 bases and the J segment 6 bases; nucleotides outside the gene matches: 7. CDR1 SEHNR and CDR2 FQNEAQ come from the germline V gene (reference sequence).

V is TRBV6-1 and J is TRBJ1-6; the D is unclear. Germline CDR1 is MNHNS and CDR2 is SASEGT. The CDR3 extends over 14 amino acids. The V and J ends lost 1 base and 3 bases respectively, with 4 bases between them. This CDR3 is CASSEDSYNSPLHF. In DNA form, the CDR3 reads TGTGCCAGCAGTGAAGATAGCTATAATTCACCCCTCCACTTT.

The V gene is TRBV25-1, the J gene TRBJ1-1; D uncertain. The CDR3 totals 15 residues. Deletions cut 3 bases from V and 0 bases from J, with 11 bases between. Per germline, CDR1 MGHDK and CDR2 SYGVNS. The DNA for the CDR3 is TGTGCCAGCAGTGACGCCAGGAAGTTGAACACTGAAGCTTTCTTT. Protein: CASSDARKLNTEAFF. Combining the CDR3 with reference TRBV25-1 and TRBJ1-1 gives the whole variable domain EADIYQTPRYLVIGTGKKITLECSQTMGHDKMYWYQQDPGMELHLIHYSYGVNSTEKGDLSSESTVSRIRTEHFPLTLESARPSHTSQYLCASSDARKLNTEAFFGQGTRLTVV.